This T cell receptor (beta chain) was recorded in a study of T cell repertoires and leukemia-associated antigens. In its sample, this clonotype ranks as medium-sized. Its specificity is unknown. V lost 6 bases to trimming and J lost 5 bases, with 10 bases between them. This CDR3 has 11 amino acids. The V gene's germline CDR1 is SQVTM and CDR2 ANQGSEA. Each CDR3 protein is one row after TCRdb ran MiXCR on the 5' RACE reads. The repertoire holds about 11,000 distinct CDR3 sequences, with 42% as singletons. The receptor was derived from a female donor in good health. This chain connects TRBV29-1 to TRBJ2-5, with D possibly being TRBD1 or TRBD2 (5 bases each). The sample consisted of CD3+ T cells sorted from blood and cultured. The CDR3 reads CSVAWGETQYF. CDR3 in DNA: TGCAGCGTCGCGTGGGGGGAGACCCAGTACTTC.